The clone carrying this T cell receptor beta chain has more than one count but fewer than ten. The target antigen is unknown. TCRdb called the reads again in MiXCR, with one record for every CDR3 protein. The sample has about 110,000 distinct CDR3 sequences; around 29% are singletons. This specimen belongs to a study of T cell repertoires in cytomegalovirus infection. In the study overall: Indicated by public TCR beta signatures were CMV infection and matching HLA type. Study results and limitations: HLA-C-restricted CMV clonotypes gave the most frequent clonotype in two of eight donors.

The length of the CDR3 is 13 residues. Germline values: CDR1 MDHEN, CDR2 SYDVKM. V shed 4 bases and J shed 4 bases, with 10 bases lying between them. The sequencing here drew on CD8+ T cells from cultured PBMCs, taken from culture after CMV antigen stimulation. The chain recombines TRBV28 with TRBJ1-2, with D maybe TRBD1 (5 bases). The origin of this receptor is a human donor in good health (CMV status not recorded). Some clones in this sample may be carry-over from other donors' samples. CDR3 residues: CASSSRAPYGYTF. The CDR3 nucleotides read TGTGCCAGCAGTTCCAGGGCGCCCTATGGCTACACCTTC.